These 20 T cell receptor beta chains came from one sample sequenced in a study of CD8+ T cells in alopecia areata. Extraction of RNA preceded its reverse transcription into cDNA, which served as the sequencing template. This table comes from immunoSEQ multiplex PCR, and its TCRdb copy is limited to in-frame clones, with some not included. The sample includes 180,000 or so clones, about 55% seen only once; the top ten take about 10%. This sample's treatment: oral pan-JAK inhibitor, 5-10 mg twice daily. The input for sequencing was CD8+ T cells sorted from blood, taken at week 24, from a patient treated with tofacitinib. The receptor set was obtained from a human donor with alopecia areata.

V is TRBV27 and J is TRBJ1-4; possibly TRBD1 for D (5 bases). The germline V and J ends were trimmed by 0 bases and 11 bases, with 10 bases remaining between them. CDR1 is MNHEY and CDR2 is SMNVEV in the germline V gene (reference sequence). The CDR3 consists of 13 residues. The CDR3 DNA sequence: TGTGCCAGCAGTTTATCGGCAGGGCGGAAACTGTTTTTT. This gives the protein CASSLSAGRKLFF. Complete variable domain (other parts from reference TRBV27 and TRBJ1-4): EAQVTQNPRYLITVTGKKLTVTCSQNMNHEYMSWYRQDPGLGLRQIYYSMNVEVTDKGDVPEGYKVSRKEKRNFPLILESPSPNQTSLYFCASSLSAGRKLFFGSGTQLSVL.

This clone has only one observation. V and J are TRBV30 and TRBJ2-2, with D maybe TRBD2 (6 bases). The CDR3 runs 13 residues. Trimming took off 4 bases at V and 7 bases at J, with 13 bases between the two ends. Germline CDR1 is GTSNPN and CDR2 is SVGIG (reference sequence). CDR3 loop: CAWMGLLGGELFF. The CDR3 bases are TGTGCCTGGATGGGACTCCTAGGCGGGGAGCTGTTTTTT.

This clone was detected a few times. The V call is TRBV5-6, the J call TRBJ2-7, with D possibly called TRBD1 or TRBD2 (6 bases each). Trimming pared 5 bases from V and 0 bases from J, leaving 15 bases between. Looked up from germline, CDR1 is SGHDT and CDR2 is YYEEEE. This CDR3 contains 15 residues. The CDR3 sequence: CASSKEGVGSYEQYF. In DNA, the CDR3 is TGTGCCAGCAGTAAGGAGGGGGTCGGCTCCTACGAGCAGTACTTC.

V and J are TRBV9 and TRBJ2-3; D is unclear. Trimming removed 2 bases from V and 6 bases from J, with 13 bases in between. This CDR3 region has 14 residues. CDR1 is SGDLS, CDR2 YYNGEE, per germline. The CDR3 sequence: CASSVLLVGDTQYF. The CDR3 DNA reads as TGTGCCAGCAGCGTTCTCCTAGTAGGCGATACGCAGTATTTT.

DNA of the CDR3: TGCGCCAGCAGCACTCGACAGGCAACTAATGAAAAACTGTTTTTT. It codes for CASSTRQATNEKLFF. The chain recombines TRBV5-1 with TRBJ1-4; a weak D match, TRBD1 (6 bases). Germline loops: CDR1 SGHRS, CDR2 YFSETQ. The CDR3 length is 15 residues. Trimming cost V 4 bases and J 0 bases, with 10 bases left between them.

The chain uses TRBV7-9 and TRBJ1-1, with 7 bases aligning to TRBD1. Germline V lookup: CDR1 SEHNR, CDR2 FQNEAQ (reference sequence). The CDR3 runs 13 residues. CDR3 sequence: CGRDSPLNTEAFF. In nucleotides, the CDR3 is TGTGGTAGGGACAGCCCTCTGAACACTGAAGCTTTCTTT.

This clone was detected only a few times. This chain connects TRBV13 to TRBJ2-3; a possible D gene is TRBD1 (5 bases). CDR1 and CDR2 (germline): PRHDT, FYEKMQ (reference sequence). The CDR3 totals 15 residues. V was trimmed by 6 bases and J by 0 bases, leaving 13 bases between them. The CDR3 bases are TGTGCCAGCAGTGTCCAGGGTGGGAGCACAGATACGCAGTATTTT. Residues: CASSVQGGSTDTQYF.

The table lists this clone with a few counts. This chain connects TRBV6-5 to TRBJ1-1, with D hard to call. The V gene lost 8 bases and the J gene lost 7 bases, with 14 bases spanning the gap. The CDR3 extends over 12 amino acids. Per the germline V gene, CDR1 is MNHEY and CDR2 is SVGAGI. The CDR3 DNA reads TGTGCCAGCGGACTTTCACAGCTTGAAGCTTTCTTT. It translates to CASGLSQLEAFF.

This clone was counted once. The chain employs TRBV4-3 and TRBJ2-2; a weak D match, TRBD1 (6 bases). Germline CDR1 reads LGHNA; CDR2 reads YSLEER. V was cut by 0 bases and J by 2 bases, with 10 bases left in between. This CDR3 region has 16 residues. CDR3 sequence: CASSQDRGSNTGELFF. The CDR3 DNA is TGCGCCAGCAGCCAAGATAGGGGGTCTAACACCGGGGAGCTGTTTTTT.

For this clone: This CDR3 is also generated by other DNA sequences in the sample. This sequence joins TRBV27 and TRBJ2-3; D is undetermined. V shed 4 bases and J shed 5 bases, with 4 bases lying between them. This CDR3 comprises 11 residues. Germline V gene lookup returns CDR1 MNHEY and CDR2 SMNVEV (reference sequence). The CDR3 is CASSSRDTQYF. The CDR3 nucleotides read TGTGCCAGCAGTTCTAGAGATACGCAGTATTTT.

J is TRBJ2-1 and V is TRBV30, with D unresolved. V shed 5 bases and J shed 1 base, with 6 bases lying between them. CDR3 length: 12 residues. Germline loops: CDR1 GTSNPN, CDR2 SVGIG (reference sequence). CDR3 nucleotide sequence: TGTGCCTGGGGTAAATCCTACAATGAGCAGTTCTTC. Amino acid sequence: CAWGKSYNEQFF.

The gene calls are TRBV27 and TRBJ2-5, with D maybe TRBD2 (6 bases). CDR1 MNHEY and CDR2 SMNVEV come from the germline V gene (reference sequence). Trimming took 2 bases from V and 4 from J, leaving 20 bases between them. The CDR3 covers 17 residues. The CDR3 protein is CASSLRMEGLKGETQYF. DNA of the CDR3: TGTGCCAGCAGTTTACGGATGGAGGGTCTGAAAGGAGAGACCCAGTACTTC.

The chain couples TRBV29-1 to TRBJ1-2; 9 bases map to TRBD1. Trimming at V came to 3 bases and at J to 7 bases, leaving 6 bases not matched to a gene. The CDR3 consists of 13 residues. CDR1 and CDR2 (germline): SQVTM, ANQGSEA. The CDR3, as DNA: TGCAGCGTTGACCCCGGGACAGGGTCTGGCTACACCTTC. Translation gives CSVDPGTGSGYTF.

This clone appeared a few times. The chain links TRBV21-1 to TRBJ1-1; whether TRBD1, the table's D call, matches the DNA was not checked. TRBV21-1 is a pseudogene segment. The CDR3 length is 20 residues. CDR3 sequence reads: CASSWRSGTGKPPLNTEAFF. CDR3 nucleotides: TGTGCCAGCAGCTGGCGCTCCGGGACAGGGAAACCGCCACTCAACACTGAAGCTTTCTTT.

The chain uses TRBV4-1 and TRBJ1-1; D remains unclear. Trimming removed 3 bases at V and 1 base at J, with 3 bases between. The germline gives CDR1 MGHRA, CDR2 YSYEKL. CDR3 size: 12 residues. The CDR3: CASSHPNTEAFF. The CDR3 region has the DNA TGCGCCAGCAGCCATCCGAACACTGAAGCTTTCTTT.

This chain's CDR3 is CASTFWSNPGYEQYF. The CDR3 DNA sequence: TGTGCCAGCACCTTTTGGAGTAACCCCGGCTACGAGCAGTACTTC. The V and J genes are TRBV5-6 and TRBJ2-7; no firm D call. The CDR3 is 15 residues long. The germline V gene has CDR1 SGHDT and CDR2 YYEEEE. V lost 6 bases to trimming and J lost 3 bases, with 19 bases between them.

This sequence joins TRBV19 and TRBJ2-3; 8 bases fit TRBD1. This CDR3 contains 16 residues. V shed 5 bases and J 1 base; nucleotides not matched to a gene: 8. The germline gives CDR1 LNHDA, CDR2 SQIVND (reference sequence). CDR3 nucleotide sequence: TGTGCCAGTAGTCAAGTACAGGGGGTCCGCACAGATACGCAGTATTTT. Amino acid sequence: CASSQVQGVRTDTQYF.

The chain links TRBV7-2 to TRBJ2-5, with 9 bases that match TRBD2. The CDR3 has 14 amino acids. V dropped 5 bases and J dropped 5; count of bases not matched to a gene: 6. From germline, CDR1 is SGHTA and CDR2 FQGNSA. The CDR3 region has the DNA TGTGCCAGCAGCACTGCGGGGGGGCTTGAGACCCAGTACTTC. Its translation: CASSTAGGLETQYF.

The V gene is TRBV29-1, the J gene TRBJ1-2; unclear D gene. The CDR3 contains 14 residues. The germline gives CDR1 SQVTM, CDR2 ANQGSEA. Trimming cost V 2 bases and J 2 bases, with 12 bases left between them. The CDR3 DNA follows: TGCAGCGTTGAAACATTGCAAGAAAACTATGGCTACACCTTC. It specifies CSVETLQENYGYTF.

The CDR3 bases are TGTGCCAGCGGGACAGCGAGTAGCAATCAGCCCCAGCATTTT. Protein product: CASGTASSNQPQHF. This sequence joins TRBV27 and TRBJ1-5, with 7 bases lining up with TRBD1. J lost 0 bases, V lost 8 bases, and 4 bases had no gene match. Germline lookup yields CDR1 MNHEY and CDR2 SMNVEV (reference sequence). The CDR3 extends over 14 amino acids.